Listed below are T cell receptor beta chains from one sample, sequenced in a study of human T cells and chemical hapten exposure. TCRdb re-derived calls from the RACE reads in MiXCR, one entry per CDR3 protein. The repertoire holds tens of thousands of distinct CDR3 sequences, with roughly 12% as singletons. Material: whole blood, obtained in connection with sensitization to the hapten diphenylcyclopropenone (DPC). These receptor sequences come from a woman aged 35 to 49 with alopecia areata. Some clones in this sample may be carry-over from other donors' samples. Both conserved end residues are part of each CDR3. D genes are given only for firm matches. Not every row has a clone size; where given, it reads once, few, many or a size class.

d_call	v_call	clone_size	j_call	cdr3_nt	cdr3_aa
.	TRBV4-3	many	TRBJ2-2	TGCGCCAGCAGCCAAGAAGAGGGAAACACCGGGGAGCTGTTTTTT	CASSQEEGNTGELFF
.	TRBV11-3	few	TRBJ2-1	TGTGCCAGCAGCTTAGGTTTCGGGGGTTACAATGAGCAGTTCTTC	CASSLGFGGYNEQFF
TRBD2	TRBV5-1	.	TRBJ2-3	TGCGCCAGCAGCCAGGGACTAGCGGGAGGCACAGATACGCAGTATTTT	CASSQGLAGGTDTQYF
TRBD1	TRBV5-5	.	TRBJ2-7	TGTGCCAGCAGGACAGGGGGCGCCTACGAGCAGTACTTC	CASRTGGAYEQYF
.	TRBV6-2/TRBV6-3	medium-sized	TRBJ2-6	TGTGCCAGCAGTCGGAGCTCTGGGGCCAACGTCCTGACTTTC	CASSRSSGANVLTF
.	TRBV7-9	few	TRBJ1-6	TGTGCCAGCAGCTTAAATGATTTCAGAAATTCACCCCTCCACTTT	CASSLNDFRNSPLHF
.	TRBV6-2/TRBV6-3	.	TRBJ2-5	TGTGCCAGCAGGAGGTCAGGGGCCGAAGAGACCCAGTACTTC	CASRRSGAEETQYF
.	TRBV7-9	few	TRBJ1-1	TGTGCCAGCACCATTTTTGTCAACACTGAAGCTTTCTTT	CASTIFVNTEAFF
.	TRBV7-9	many	TRBJ1-5	TGTGCCAGCAGCTTGCGGGGAGGAAATCAGCCCCAGCATTTT	CASSLRGGNQPQHF
TRBD1	TRBV20-1	.	TRBJ1-5	TGCAGTGCTAGAGGGCAGGGGGATCAGCCCCAGCATTTT	CSARGQGDQPQHF
.	TRBV21-1	many	TRBJ2-1	TGTGCCAGCAGCAAATCCACCCCCTTTAACGTCAATGAGCAGTTCTTC	CASSKSTPFNVNEQFF
TRBD1	TRBV28	many	TRBJ1-5	TGTGCCAGCAGTCCGGACAGGGGCAATCAGCCCCAGCATTTT	CASSPDRGNQPQHF
.	TRBV7-9	.	TRBJ2-5	TGTGCCAGCAGCTTAGCCGCGGGGACAGAAGAGACCCAGTGCTTC	CASSLAAGTEETQCF
.	TRBV9	many	TRBJ2-2	TGTGCCAGCAGCGTACCGGACAGCTACACCGGGGAGCTGTTTTTT	CASSVPDSYTGELFF
TRBD1	TRBV7-3	many	TRBJ2-2	TGTGCCAGCAGCAGACAGGGGGAGGCCGGGGAGCTGTTTTTT	CASSRQGEAGELFF
TRBD1	TRBV7-9	.	TRBJ1-4	TGTGCCAGCAGCCCGACTACAGGGGGCAGTGAAAAACTGTTTTTT	CASSPTTGGSEKLFF
TRBD2	TRBV5-1	medium-sized	TRBJ2-7	TGCGCCAGCACCGCGGGAGGGCCGTACGAGCAGTACTTC	CASTAGGPYEQYF
TRBD2	TRBV4-1	many	TRBJ2-1	TGCGCCAGCAGCCAAGGACTAGCGGGACCCTACAATGAGCAGTTCTTC	CASSQGLAGPYNEQFF
.	TRBV6-2/TRBV6-3	.	TRBJ2-6	TGTGCCAGCAGTTACGCCTCGTGGGGATCTGGGGCCAACGTCCTGACTTTC	CASSYASWGSGANVLTF
.	TRBV3-1	many	TRBJ1-2	TGTGCCAGCAGCCAAGCCGGACTGCGGGGCTACACCTTC	CASSQAGLRGYTF
.	TRBV2	many	TRBJ2-1	TGTGCCAGCAGGATTGTTGAGCAGTTCTTC	CASRIVEQFF
TRBD1	TRBV20-1	.	TRBJ1-6	TGCAGTGCTAGAGATCCCGGGGCAGGGGGTTATTCACCCCTCCACTTT	CSARDPGAGGYSPLHF
TRBD2	TRBV6-5	.	TRBJ2-1	TGTGCCAGCAGAAAACTCGGGACTAGCGGATACAATGAGCAGTTCTTC	CASRKLGTSGYNEQFF
.	TRBV11-2	many	TRBJ2-7	TGTGCCAGCAGCTTAGCCCCGGTAGGGGAGCAGTACTTC	CASSLAPVGEQYF
.	TRBV13	many	TRBJ2-1	TGTGCCAGCAGCTTAGGCTACAACAATGAGCAGTTCTTC	CASSLGYNNEQFF
TRBD1	TRBV5-6	many	TRBJ2-3	TGTGCCAGCAGCTCCGGGACAGGGCGGGCCGATACGCAGTATTTT	CASSSGTGRADTQYF
.	TRBV6-4	.	TRBJ1-2	TGTGCCAGCAGTTGGGGACCCTATGGCTACACCTTC	CASSWGPYGYTF
.	TRBV25-1	.	TRBJ2-2	TGTGCCAGCAGTGAATGGGGATTCACCGGGGAGCTGTTTTTT	CASSEWGFTGELFF
.	TRBV28	many	TRBJ2-7	TGTGCCAGCAGTAAATTCTACGAGCAGTACTTC	CASSKFYEQYF
TRBD1	TRBV19	.	TRBJ2-7	TGTGCCAGTAGTGCCGGGACAGGGAACTACGAGCAGTACTTC	CASSAGTGNYEQYF
TRBD1	TRBV30	many	TRBJ2-7	TGTGCCTGGGGGACAGGCGCTACCTACGAGCAGTACTTC	CAWGTGATYEQYF
TRBD2	TRBV5-1	many	TRBJ2-3	TGCGCCAGCAGCCCCGGGACTAGCGGAGGTACAGATACGCAGTATTTT	CASSPGTSGGTDTQYF
.	TRBV27	many	TRBJ2-6	TGTGCCAGCAGTTTAGGCGGGACCCGACGCCTTGGGGCCTCTGGGGCCAACGTCCTGACTTTC	CASSLGGTRRLGASGANVLTF
TRBD1	TRBV28	.	TRBJ1-1	TGTGCCAGCAGTTTAAGGACAGGATTTCTGAACACTGAAGCTTTCTTT	CASSLRTGFLNTEAFF
.	TRBV9	few	TRBJ2-1	TGTGCCAGCAGCGTAGTCGGGGGGCGGAATGAGCAGTTCTTC	CASSVVGGRNEQFF
.	TRBV12-3/TRBV12-4	many	TRBJ1-2	TGTGCCAGCAGTTTAGGTGGGGTAATGCGTCCTGGCTACACCTTC	CASSLGGVMRPGYTF
.	TRBV27	many	TRBJ1-3	TGTGCCAGCAGTTTATCGATAAGGGGCCAGCCGGGAAACACCATATATTTT	CASSLSIRGQPGNTIYF
.	TRBV10-1	many	TRBJ2-7	TGCGCCAGCAGTGAGTCGACGGTCCGGGGGCAGTACTTC	CASSESTVRGQYF
TRBD1	TRBV20-1	few	TRBJ1-1	TGCAGTGCGGCGCCAGGGGGGGGCACTGAAGCTTTCTTT	CSAAPGGGTEAFF
.	TRBV6-5	.	TRBJ2-3	TGTGCCAGCAGTTACTCCCGCGGACTATTCCCGGATACGCAGTATTTT	CASSYSRGLFPDTQYF
.	TRBV2	many	TRBJ2-1	TGTGCCAGCCCCTCTGTGGGGGATGAGCAGTTCTTC	CASPSVGDEQFF